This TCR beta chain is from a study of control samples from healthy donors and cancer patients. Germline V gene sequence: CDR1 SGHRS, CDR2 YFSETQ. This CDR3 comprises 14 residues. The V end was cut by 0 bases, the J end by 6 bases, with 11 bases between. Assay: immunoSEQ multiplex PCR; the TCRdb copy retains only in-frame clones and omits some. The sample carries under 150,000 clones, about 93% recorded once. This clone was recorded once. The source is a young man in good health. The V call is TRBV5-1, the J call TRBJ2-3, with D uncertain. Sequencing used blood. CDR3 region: CASSLGRLGDTQYF. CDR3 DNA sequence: TGCGCCAGCAGCTTGGGGCGCCTCGGCGATACGCAGTATTTT.